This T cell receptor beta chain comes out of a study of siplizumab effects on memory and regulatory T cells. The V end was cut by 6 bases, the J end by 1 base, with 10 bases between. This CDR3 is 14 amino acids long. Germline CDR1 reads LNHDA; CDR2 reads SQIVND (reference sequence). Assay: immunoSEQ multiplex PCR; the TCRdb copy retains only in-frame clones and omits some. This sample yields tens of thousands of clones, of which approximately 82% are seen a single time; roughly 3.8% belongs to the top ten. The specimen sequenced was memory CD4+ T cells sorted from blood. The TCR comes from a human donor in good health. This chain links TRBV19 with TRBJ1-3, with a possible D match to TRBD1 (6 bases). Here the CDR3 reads CASRGTGSGNTIYF. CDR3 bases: TGTGCCAGTAGGGGCACAGGGTCTGGAAACACCATATATTTT.